In this sample, the clone carrying this T cell receptor beta chain turned up a few times. Its target is unknown. These data belong to a study of blood T cells in healthy people across ages. Study overall: Per every two T cells, about one barcoded beta molecule was captured by template switching.

For the second PCR, which ran for about 6 to 11 cycles, a sample-barcoded 5' primer and a J-beta primer mix were used. Every sample gave at least 2.5 million paired-end reads containing CDR3. TCRdb fed the 5' RACE reads into MiXCR, producing one record per CDR3 protein. The sample contains some 710,000 distinct CDR3 sequences, 46% of which appear only once. Whole-study findings and limits: More naive CD4+ cells and higher diversity marked long-lived donors relative to aged donors.

Researchers isolated at least 6 million PBMCs per sample. The germline V and J ends were trimmed by 0 bases and 2 bases, with 10 bases remaining between them. This CDR3 region has 14 residues. Per germline, CDR1 DFQATT and CDR2 SNEGSKA (reference sequence). The chain is built from TRBV20-1 and TRBJ2-5, with D perhaps matching TRBD2 (5 bases). The sequence was obtained from a man older than 75 in good health. The specimen was blood. The CDR3 nucleotides are TGCAGTGCTAGAGATTTCCGGGGACAAGAGACCCAGTACTTC. Translating it yields CSARDFRGQETQYF.